This T cell receptor beta chain originates from a study of CD8+CD57+ T cells in acquired aplastic anemia. Looking at the study overall: Average DNA yield from sorted CD4+ and CD8+ cells was 3.2 ug.

According to the study, genomic DNA was the template for TCR beta VDJ and CDR3 profiling. TCRdb fed the reads into MiXCR, producing one record per CDR3 protein. The sample has about 270,000 distinct CDR3 sequences, roughly three fifths seen once; the top ten hold around 8%. Findings of the study overall: Simpson's diversity of CD8+ cells was not significantly different in patients compared with controls. Patients shared twenty-nine CD8+ CDR3 sequences with controls.

This clonotype was seen at least ten times. Its antigen remains unidentified. CDR3 length: 13 residues. V lost 0 bases and J 5 bases, leaving 5 bases between the germline ends. The specimen was sorted CD4+, CD8+, or CD8+CD57+ T cells (not recorded which) from PBMCs. The sequence was obtained from a human donor with severe aplastic anemia or a healthy control (not recorded which). This chain links TRBV12-3 or TRBV12-4 with TRBJ1-5, with D unclear. The CDR3 loop is CASSLAQDQPQHF. In DNA form, the CDR3 reads TGTGCCAGCAGTTTAGCGCAGGATCAGCCCCAGCATTTT.